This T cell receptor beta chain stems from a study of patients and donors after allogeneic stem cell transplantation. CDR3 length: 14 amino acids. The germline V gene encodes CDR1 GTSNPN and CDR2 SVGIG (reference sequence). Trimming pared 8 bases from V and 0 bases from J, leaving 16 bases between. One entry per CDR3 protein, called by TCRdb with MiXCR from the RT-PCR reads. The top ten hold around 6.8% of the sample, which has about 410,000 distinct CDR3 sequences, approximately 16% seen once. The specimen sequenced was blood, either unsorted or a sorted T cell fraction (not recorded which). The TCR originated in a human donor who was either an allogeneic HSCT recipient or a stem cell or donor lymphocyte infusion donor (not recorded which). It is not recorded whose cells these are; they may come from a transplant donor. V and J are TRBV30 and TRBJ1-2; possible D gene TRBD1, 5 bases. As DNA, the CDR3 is TGTGCCATTACAGGCGCACTTGCTAACTATGGCTACACCTTC. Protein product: CAITGALANYGYTF.